A selection of T cell receptor beta chains follows, all from one sample in a study of human T cells and chemical hapten exposure. TCRdb redid the calling of the RACE reads with MiXCR, one entry per CDR3 protein. The repertoire has about 120,000 distinct CDR3 sequences, about 12% of them found once; the top ten carry around 1.5%. The specimen comprised whole blood, sampled in connection with sensitization to the hapten diphenylcyclopropenone (DPC). The receptors derive from a woman in her forties or fifties with alopecia areata. Some clones in this sample may be carry-over from other donors' samples. Each CDR3 is given with its conserved first and last residue. The order of the fields is clone size, V gene, J gene, D gene, CDR3 DNA, CDR3 protein. The D gene is left open where the match is weak. Only part of the rows carry a size: once, few, many, or a class if the clone is expanded.

many	TRBV28	TRBJ2-7	.	TGTGCCAGCAGTTTATCGGGTTCAGCCTACGAGCAGTACTTC	CASSLSGSAYEQYF
many	TRBV28	TRBJ2-7	TRBD1	TGTGCCAGCAGTTTGAGGGACAGGGTCTACGAGCAGTACTTC	CASSLRDRVYEQYF
.	TRBV12-3/TRBV12-4	TRBJ2-3	TRBD2	TGTGCCAGCAGTTTCGGGGCGGGGGGCACAGATACGCAGTATTTT	CASSFGAGGTDTQYF
.	TRBV28	TRBJ1-2	.	TGTGCCAGCAGTTTGGGACGTGGCTACACCTTC	CASSLGRGYTF
.	TRBV5-6	TRBJ1-2	.	TGTGCCAGCAGCTTGCCACAAACTGGCTACACCTTC	CASSLPQTGYTF
many	TRBV9	TRBJ1-1	.	TGTGCCAGCAGCGTAGAGGACAGACTGAACACTGAAGCTTTCTTT	CASSVEDRLNTEAFF
many	TRBV6-6	TRBJ1-1	.	TGTGCCAGCAGTTACCCGATATATGCCACTGAAGCTTTCTTT	CASSYPIYATEAFF
few	TRBV20-1	TRBJ2-2	TRBD2	TGCAGTGCTAGATCGGGATGGACTAGCACGGGGAACACCGGGGAGCTGTTTTTT	CSARSGWTSTGNTGELFF
many	TRBV12-3/TRBV12-4	TRBJ1-2	.	TGTGCCAGCATGGGGGTACGGGGGGCTTGGTATGGCTACACCTTC	CASMGVRGAWYGYTF
.	TRBV25-1	TRBJ1-1	TRBD1	TGTGCCAGCAGCCCGATGACAGGGGCCGCCGCCGAAGCTTTCTTT	CASSPMTGAAAEAFF
.	TRBV19	TRBJ1-3	.	TGTGCCAGTAGTATCCGAGATCCATCGGGTCCTCGCGGAAACACCATATATTTT	CASSIRDPSGPRGNTIYF
many	TRBV12-3/TRBV12-4	TRBJ1-2	.	TGTGCCAGCAGTGGGACACCCTATGGCTACACCTTC	CASSGTPYGYTF
many	TRBV29-1	TRBJ1-5	TRBD1	TGCAGCGTTTTGGACAGGGTAAATCAGCCCCAGCATTTT	CSVLDRVNQPQHF
.	TRBV18	TRBJ2-3	.	TGTGCCAGCTCACACGGGGCGGATACGCAGTATTTT	CASSHGADTQYF
few	TRBV5-5	TRBJ1-4	.	TGTGCCAGCAGCTTGCGGCGAACTGACGAAAAACTGTTTTTT	CASSLRRTDEKLFF
.	TRBV11-2	TRBJ2-7	.	TGTGCCAGCAGCTTGGCACAGTTCTTTTCCTACGAGCAGTACTTC	CASSLAQFFSYEQYF
.	TRBV7-7	TRBJ2-5	TRBD2	TGTGCTAGCAGCTCGCCGAGCGGGGGCGAAGAGACCCAGTACTTC	CASSSPSGGEETQYF
few	TRBV4-2	TRBJ2-1	TRBD2	TGTGCCAGCAGCCAAGGAACTAGCGGTTACAATGAGCAGTTCTTC	CASSQGTSGYNEQFF
few	TRBV4-3	TRBJ1-3	.	TGCGCCAGCAGCCAAGGGGGACGGGGATTCTCTGGAAACACCATATATTTT	CASSQGGRGFSGNTIYF
.	TRBV5-6	TRBJ1-4	.	TGTGCCAGCAGCTTGAGGAGGGCAACTAATGAAAAACTGTTTTTT	CASSLRRATNEKLFF
.	TRBV7-9	TRBJ1-5	.	TGTGCCAGCAGCTTAGGGGCGGCTCAGCCCCAGCATTTT	CASSLGAAQPQHF
few	TRBV29-1	TRBJ1-1	.	TGCAGCGTTGAATTCGGACAACGCGCGGCTTTCTTT	CSVEFGQRAAFF
few	TRBV7-2	TRBJ2-7	.	TGTGCCAGCAGCATCGGACAGACTTCCTACGAGCAGTACTTC	CASSIGQTSYEQYF
.	TRBV29-1	TRBJ2-1	.	TGCAGCGTTGACCGGGCTACCTACAATGAGCAGTTCTTC	CSVDRATYNEQFF
many	TRBV21-1	TRBJ1-5	.	TGTGCCAGCAGCAAAGCTACGGCCCGCAATCAGCCCCAGCATTTT	CASSKATARNQPQHF
many	TRBV20-1	TRBJ1-1	.	TGCAGTGCCGGCCGGGTGAACACTGAAGCTTTCTTT	CSAGRVNTEAFF
.	TRBV7-2	TRBJ2-7	TRBD1	TGTGCCAGCAGGGTGACAGGGAAAAGCGGCGAGCAGTACTTC	CASRVTGKSGEQYF
.	TRBV12-3/TRBV12-4	TRBJ1-2	TRBD1	TGTGCCAGCAGTTTACAGACAGGGCTGGGCTACACCTTC	CASSLQTGLGYTF
many	TRBV21-1	TRBJ2-1	.	TGTGCCAGCAGCCTGGGGGGGGGCTCCCCAAGCTCCTACAATGAGCAGTTCTTC	CASSLGGGSPSSYNEQFF
.	TRBV7-9	TRBJ2-5	TRBD2	TGTGCCAGCTGGCTGGCGGGAGGACTCCAAGAGACCCAGTACTTC	CASWLAGGLQETQYF
.	TRBV6-5	TRBJ1-3	.	TGTGCCAGCAGCCGGGCACAGGGCTCTGGAAACACCATATATTTT	CASSRAQGSGNTIYF
.	TRBV29-1	TRBJ1-1	.	TGCAGCGTTGAAGGGCGGAGTGAGGGAGCTTTCTTT	CSVEGRSEGAFF
many	TRBV12-3/TRBV12-4	TRBJ2-1	TRBD1	TGTGCCAGCAGTTTCAGGGGGCAGAATGAGCAGTTCTTC	CASSFRGQNEQFF
few	TRBV28	TRBJ2-6	TRBD2	TGTGCCAGCAGTTTCGGCGGGACTACCCCCGACGGGGCCAACGTCCTGACTTTC	CASSFGGTTPDGANVLTF
few	TRBV5-1	TRBJ1-2	.	TGCGCCAGCAGCTTGGAGGGGGTTTATGGCTACACCTTC	CASSLEGVYGYTF
.	TRBV10-3	TRBJ2-1	.	TGTGCCATCAGTGAAGAATTCAATGAGCAGTTCTTC	CAISEEFNEQFF
.	TRBV4-1	TRBJ1-1	.	TGCGCCAGCAGCCCGTCCGGCGGGGGAAGGCCTGAAGCTTTCTTT	CASSPSGGGRPEAFF
many	TRBV2	TRBJ2-1	.	TGTGCCAGCAGATACAATGAGCAGTTCTTC	CASRYNEQFF
many	TRBV10-1	TRBJ2-5	TRBD1	TGCGCCAGCAGTCGCCACAGGGGAGAGACCCAGTACTTC	CASSRHRGETQYF
many	TRBV4-2	TRBJ1-3	.	TGTGCCAGCAGCCAACCCTCTGGCCCACGCTCTGGAAACACCATATATTTT	CASSQPSGPRSGNTIYF
.	TRBV6-6	TRBJ2-7	.	TGTGCCAGCAGTTACGGACTCTACTCCTACGAGCAGTACTTC	CASSYGLYSYEQYF
.	TRBV4-3	TRBJ1-4	.	TGCGCCAGCAGCCAAGGCCAGAACAATAATGAAAAACTGTTTTTT	CASSQGQNNNEKLFF
.	TRBV5-1	TRBJ1-6	.	TGCGCCAGCAGCTCCGTTCCCCAGGGAGGATCACCCCTCCACTTT	CASSSVPQGGSPLHF
few	TRBV20-1	TRBJ1-1	TRBD1	TGCAGTGCCCCACCCGAACAGGGGATGGGACCCTACACTGAAGCTTTCTTT	CSAPPEQGMGPYTEAFF
many	TRBV6-5	TRBJ2-4	TRBD2	TGTGCCAGCAGTTATGAAGCGGGAACCATTCAGTACTTC	CASSYEAGTIQYF
many	TRBV6-5	TRBJ1-6	TRBD1	TGTGCCAGCCACAGACAGGGATACCGTGGTTCACCCCTCCACTTT	CASHRQGYRGSPLHF
few	TRBV6-1	TRBJ1-2	TRBD1	TGTGCCAGCAAAGGACAGGGGGAGGCCTATGGCTACACCTTC	CASKGQGEAYGYTF
.	TRBV4-2	TRBJ1-1	.	TGTGCCAGCAGCCAAGAAATGGGGGGGCTAACTGAAGCTTTCTTT	CASSQEMGGLTEAFF